This TCR beta chain was sequenced during a study of cytomegalovirus exposure and HLA in healthy donors. Separation from the approximately 720-subject first cohort characterized the 120-subject validation cohort, to which the donors belonged. The junction had 6 bases not matched to a gene; V was cut back by 3 bases and J by 6 bases. Germline V CDR1 and CDR2: LNHNV, YYDKDF (reference sequence). The CDR3 has 14 amino acids. Profiled with immunoSEQ multiplex PCR; TCRdb holds only in-frame clones, not every one. The sample records about 140,000 clones, 85% to 90% being singletons. The source is a young man in good health and CMV-seronegative. Sequencing was carried out using PBMCs. V gene TRBV15 combines with J gene TRBJ2-7, with 9 nucleotides matching TRBD1. As DNA, the CDR3 is TGTGCCACCAGCAGGGACAGGGGTCCCACCGAGCAGTACTTC. It translates to CATSRDRGPTEQYF.